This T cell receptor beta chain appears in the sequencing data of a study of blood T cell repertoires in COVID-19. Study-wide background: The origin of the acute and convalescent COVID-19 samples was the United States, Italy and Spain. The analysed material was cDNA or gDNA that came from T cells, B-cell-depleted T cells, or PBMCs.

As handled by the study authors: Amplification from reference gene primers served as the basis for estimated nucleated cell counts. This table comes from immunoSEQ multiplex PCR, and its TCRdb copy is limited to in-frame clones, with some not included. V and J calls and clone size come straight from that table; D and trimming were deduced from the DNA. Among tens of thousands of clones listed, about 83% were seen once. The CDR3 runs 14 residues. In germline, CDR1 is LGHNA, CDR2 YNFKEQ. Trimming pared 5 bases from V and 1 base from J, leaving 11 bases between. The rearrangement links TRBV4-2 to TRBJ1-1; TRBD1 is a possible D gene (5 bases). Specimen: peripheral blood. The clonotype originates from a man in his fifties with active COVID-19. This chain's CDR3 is CASSGGTANTEAFF. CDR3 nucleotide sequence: TGTGCCAGCAGCGGCGGGACGGCGAACACTGAAGCTTTCTTT.